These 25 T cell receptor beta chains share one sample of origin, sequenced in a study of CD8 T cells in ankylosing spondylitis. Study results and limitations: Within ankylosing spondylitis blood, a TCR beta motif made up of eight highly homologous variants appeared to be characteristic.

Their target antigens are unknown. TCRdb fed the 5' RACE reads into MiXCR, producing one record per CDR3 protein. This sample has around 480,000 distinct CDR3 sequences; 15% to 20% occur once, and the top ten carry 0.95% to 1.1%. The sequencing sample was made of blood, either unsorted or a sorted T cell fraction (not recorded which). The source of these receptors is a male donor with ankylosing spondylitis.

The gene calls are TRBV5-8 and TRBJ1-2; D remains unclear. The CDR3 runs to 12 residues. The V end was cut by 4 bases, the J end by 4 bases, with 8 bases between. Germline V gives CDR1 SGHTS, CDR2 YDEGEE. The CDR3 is CASSLAIYGYTF. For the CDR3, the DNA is TGTGCCAGCAGCCTCGCAATCTATGGCTACACCTTC.

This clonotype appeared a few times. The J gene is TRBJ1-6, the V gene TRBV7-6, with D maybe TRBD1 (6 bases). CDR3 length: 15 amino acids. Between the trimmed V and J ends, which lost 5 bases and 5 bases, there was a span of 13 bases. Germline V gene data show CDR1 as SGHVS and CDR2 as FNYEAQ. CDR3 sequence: CASSPGQKNNSPLHF. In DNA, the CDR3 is TGTGCCAGCAGCCCCGGACAGAAAAATAATTCACCCCTCCACTTT.

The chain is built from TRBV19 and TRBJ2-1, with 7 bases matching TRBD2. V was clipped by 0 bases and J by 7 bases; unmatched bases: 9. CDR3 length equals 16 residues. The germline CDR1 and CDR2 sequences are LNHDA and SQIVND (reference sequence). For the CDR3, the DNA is TGTGCCAGTAGTATAGACATATTATCGGGACTAAATGAGCAGTTCTTC. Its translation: CASSIDILSGLNEQFF.

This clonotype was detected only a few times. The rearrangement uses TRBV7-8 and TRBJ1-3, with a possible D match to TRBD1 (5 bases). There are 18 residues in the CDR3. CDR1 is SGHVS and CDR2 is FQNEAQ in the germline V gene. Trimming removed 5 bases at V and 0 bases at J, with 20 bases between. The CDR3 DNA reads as TGTGCCAGCAGCCCCCTCCAAGGGGCGCGGGACTCTGGAAACACCATATATTTT. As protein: CASSPLQGARDSGNTIYF.

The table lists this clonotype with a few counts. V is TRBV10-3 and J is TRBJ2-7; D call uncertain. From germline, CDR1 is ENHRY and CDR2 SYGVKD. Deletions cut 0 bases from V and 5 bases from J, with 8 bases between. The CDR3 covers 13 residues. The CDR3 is CAISESLPDEQYF. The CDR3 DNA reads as TGTGCCATCAGTGAGTCATTGCCTGACGAGCAGTACTTC.

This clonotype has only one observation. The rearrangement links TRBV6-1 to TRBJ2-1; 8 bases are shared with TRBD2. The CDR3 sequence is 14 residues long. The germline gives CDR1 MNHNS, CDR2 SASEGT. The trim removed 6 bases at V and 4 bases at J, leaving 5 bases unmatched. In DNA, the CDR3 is TGTGCCAGCAGGGTTAGCGGGGCATACAATGAGCAGTTCTTC. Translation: CASRVSGAYNEQFF.

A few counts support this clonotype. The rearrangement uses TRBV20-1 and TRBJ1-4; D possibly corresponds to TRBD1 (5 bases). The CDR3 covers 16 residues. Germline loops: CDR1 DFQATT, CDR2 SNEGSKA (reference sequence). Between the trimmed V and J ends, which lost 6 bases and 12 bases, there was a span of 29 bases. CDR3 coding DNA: TGCAGTGCGAGACCCTTTAAGGGCTTGATAGCGGGGGAACTGTTTTTT. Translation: CSARPFKGLIAGELFF.

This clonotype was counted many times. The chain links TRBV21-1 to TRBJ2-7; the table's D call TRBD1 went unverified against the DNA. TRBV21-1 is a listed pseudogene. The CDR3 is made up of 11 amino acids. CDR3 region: CADRGPTEQYF. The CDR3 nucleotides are TGTGCCGACAGGGGCCCAACCGAGCAGTACTTC.

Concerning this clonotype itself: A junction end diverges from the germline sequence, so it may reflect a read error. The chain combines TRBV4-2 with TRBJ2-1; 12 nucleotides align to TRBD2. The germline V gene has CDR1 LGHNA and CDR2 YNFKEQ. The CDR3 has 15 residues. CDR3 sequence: CASSQELAGGYEQCF. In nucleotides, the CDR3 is TGTGCCAGCAGCCAAGAACTAGCGGGAGGCTATGAGCAGTGCTTC.

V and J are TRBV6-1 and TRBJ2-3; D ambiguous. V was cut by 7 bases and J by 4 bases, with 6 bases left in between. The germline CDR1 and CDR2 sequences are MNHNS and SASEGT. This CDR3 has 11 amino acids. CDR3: CASNFPDTQYF. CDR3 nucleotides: TGTGCCAGCAATTTCCCAGATACGCAGTATTTT.

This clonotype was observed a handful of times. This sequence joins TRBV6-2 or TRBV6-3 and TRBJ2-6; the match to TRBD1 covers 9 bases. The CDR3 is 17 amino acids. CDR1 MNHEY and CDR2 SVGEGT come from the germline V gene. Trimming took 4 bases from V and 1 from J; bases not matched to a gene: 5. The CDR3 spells CASSLRTGESGANVLTF. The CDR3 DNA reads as TGTGCCAGCAGTTTGCGGACAGGGGAGTCTGGGGCCAACGTCCTGACTTTC.

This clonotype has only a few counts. CDR3 sequence (DNA): TGTGCCATCAGTGAGGAGGAGGGCTCTGGAAACACCATATATTTT. It is translated as CAISEEEGSGNTIYF. V usage is TRBV10-3 and J usage is TRBJ1-3, with unresolved D. The V end was cut by 2 bases, the J end by 0 bases, with 8 bases between. Germline V gene sequence: CDR1 ENHRY, CDR2 SYGVKD. This CDR3 is built from 15 residues.

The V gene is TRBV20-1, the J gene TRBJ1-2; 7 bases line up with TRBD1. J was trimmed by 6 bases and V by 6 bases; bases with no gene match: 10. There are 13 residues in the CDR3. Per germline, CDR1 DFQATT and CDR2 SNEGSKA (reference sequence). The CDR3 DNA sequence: TGCAGTGCGACCCGGACAGGAGGTGATGGCTACACCTTC. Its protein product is CSATRTGGDGYTF.

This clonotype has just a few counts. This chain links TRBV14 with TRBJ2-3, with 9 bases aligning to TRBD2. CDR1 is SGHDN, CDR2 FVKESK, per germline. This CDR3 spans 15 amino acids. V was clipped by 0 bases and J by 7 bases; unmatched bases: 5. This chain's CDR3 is CASSQETSGRHTQYF. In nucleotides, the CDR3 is TGTGCCAGCAGCCAAGAGACTAGCGGTCGCCATACGCAGTATTTT.

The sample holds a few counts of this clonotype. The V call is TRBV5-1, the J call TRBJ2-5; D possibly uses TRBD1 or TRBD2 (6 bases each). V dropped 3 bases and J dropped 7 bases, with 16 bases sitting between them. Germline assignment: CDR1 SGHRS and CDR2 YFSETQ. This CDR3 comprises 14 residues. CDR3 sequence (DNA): TGCGCCAGCAGCTCCGGGGGCGGTGTGGGGACCCAGTACTTC. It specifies CASSSGGGVGTQYF.

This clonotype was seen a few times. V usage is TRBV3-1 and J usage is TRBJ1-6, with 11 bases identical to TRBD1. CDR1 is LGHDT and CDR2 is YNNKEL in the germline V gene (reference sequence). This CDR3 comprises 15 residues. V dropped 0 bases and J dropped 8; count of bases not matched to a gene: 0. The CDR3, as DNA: TGTGCCAGCAGCCAAGAGGGACAGGGGGATTCACCCCTCCACTTT. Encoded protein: CASSQEGQGDSPLHF.

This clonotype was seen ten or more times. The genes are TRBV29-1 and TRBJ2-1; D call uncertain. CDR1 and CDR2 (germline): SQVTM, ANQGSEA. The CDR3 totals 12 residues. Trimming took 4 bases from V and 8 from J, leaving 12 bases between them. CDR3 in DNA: TGCAGCGTTGCGGCTAGTTTCTATGAGCAGTTCTTC. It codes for CSVAASFYEQFF.

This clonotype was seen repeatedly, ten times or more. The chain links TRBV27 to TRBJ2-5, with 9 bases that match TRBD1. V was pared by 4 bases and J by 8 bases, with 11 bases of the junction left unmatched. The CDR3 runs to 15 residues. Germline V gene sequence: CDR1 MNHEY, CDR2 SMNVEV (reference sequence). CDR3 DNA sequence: TGTGCCAGCAGTTCCCCCGGGACAGGGTTTAGCACCCAGTACTTC. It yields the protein CASSSPGTGFSTQYF.

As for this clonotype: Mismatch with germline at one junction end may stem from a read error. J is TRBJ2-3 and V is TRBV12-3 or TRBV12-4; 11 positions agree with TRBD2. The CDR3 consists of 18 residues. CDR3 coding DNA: TGTGCCATCAGTTGGGGACTAGCGGCGACCCCCGGCACAGATACGCAGTATTTT. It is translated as CAISWGLAATPGTDTQYF.

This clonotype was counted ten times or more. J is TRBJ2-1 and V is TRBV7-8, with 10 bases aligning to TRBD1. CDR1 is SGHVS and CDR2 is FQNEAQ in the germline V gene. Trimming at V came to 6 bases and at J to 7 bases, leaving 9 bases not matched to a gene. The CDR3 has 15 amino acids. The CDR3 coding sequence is TGTGCCAGCAGTTACGGACAGGGGGTAAAGAATGAGCAGTTCTTC. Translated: CASSYGQGVKNEQFF.

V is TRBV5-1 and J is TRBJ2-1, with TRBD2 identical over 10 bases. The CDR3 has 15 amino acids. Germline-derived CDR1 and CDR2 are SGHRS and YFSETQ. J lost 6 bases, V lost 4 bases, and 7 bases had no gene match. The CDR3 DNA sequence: TGCGCCAGCAGCGGAGCGGGGGGGCCAGGCAATGAGCAGTTCTTC. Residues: CASSGAGGPGNEQFF. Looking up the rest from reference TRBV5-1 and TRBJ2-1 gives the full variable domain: KAGVTQTPRYLIKTRGQQVTLSCSPISGHRSVSWYQQTPGQGLQFLFEYFSETQRNKGNFPGRFSGRQFSNSRSEMNVSTLELGDSALYLCASSGAGGPGNEQFFGPGTRLTVL.

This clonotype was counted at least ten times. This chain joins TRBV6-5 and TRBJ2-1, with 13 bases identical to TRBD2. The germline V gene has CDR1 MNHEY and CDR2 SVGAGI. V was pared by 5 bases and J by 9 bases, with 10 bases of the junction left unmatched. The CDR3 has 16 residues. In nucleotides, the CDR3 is TGTGCCAGCAGTCCGACTAGCGGGAGGTCGGCAGTTGAGCAGTTCTTC. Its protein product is CASSPTSGRSAVEQFF.

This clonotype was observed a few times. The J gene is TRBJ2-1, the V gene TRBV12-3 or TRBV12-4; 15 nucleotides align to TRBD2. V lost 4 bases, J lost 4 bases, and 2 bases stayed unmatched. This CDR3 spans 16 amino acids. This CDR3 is CASSSGTSGGYNEQFF. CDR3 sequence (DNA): TGTGCCAGCAGTTCAGGGACTAGCGGGGGGTACAATGAGCAGTTCTTC.

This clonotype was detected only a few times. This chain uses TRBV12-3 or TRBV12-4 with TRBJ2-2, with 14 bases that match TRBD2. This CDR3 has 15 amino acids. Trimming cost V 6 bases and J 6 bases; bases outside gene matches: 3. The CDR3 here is CASRGLAGDPGELFF. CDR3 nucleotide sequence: TGTGCCAGCAGGGGACTAGCGGGAGATCCCGGGGAGCTGTTTTTT.

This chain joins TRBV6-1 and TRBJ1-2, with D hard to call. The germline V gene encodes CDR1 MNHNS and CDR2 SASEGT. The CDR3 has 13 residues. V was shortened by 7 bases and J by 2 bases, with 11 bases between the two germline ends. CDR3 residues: CASKLSGNYGYTF. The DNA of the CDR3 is TGTGCCAGCAAGCTTTCCGGGAACTATGGCTACACCTTC.